This entry lists 30 T cell receptor beta chains sequenced from one sample in a study of STAT3 mutations in large granular lymphocyte leukemia. No antigen is known for these receptors. Regarding the study as a whole: Every T-cell large granular lymphocyte leukemia patient had at least one immunodominant TCR beta clonotype.

Sequencing used immunoSEQ multiplex PCR; TCRdb keeps in-frame clones, though not all of them. The sample includes roughly 3,200 clones, approximately 71% seen only once; the top ten take approximately 16%. The source material was peripheral blood mononuclear cells. The receptor set was obtained from a woman between 40 and 55 years old with T-cell large granular lymphocyte leukemia. Some clones in this sample may be carry-over from other donors' samples.

This clone was recorded a few times. The rearrangement uses TRBV7-8 and TRBJ2-5; D may be TRBD1 (6 bases). The CDR3 totals 16 residues. Trimming took 5 bases from V and 5 from J, leaving 21 bases between them. Looked up from germline, CDR1 is SGHVS and CDR2 is FQNEAQ. CDR3 DNA: TGTGCCAGCAGCCCTCAATTTGGGGGCGGGCCGGAGACCCAGTACTTC. As protein: CASSPQFGGGPETQYF.

The chain is built from TRBV7-3 and TRBJ2-1, with 7 bases that match TRBD2. Trimming took 0 bases from V and 3 from J; bases not matched to a gene: 5. The CDR3 runs 16 residues. The germline gives CDR1 SGHTA, CDR2 FQGTGA. As DNA, the CDR3 is TGTGCCAGCAGCTTAACGTGGACTAGGGGCTACAATGAGCAGTTCTTC. Translation: CASSLTWTRGYNEQFF.

The chain employs TRBV6-6 and TRBJ2-1, with D maybe TRBD2 (6 bases). Germline V lookup: CDR1 MNHNY, CDR2 SVGAGI (reference sequence). V was cut by 4 bases and J by 14 bases, with 18 bases left in between. This CDR3 region has 13 residues. For the CDR3, the DNA is TGTGCCAGCAGTTCCCTAGGCCGGGGGTTGGAGTTCTTC. Protein product: CASSSLGRGLEFF.

The DNA for the CDR3 is TGCGCCAGCAGCTTGGAAGGGACAGAGAATGAAAAACTGTTTTTT. Its translation is CASSLEGTENEKLFF. J is TRBJ1-4 and V is TRBV5-1; 7 nucleotides align to TRBD1. V lost 0 bases to trimming and J lost 5 bases; unmatched junction nucleotides: 4. Germline V CDR1 and CDR2: SGHRS, YFSETQ. The CDR3 contains 15 residues.

This clone was detected once. J is TRBJ2-1 and V is TRBV25-1; D perhaps matches TRBD1 (8 bases). Between the trimmed V and J ends, which lost 4 bases and 7 bases, there was a span of 20 bases. CDR3 length: 16 amino acids. Germline V gives CDR1 MGHDK, CDR2 SYGVNS. The CDR3 nucleotides are TGTGCCAGCAGTGCCATACAGGGGGGGATTGGGAATGAGCAGTTCTTC. This encodes CASSAIQGGIGNEQFF.

V gene TRBV29-1 combines with J gene TRBJ1-1, with D hard to call. Germline loops: CDR1 SQVTM, CDR2 ANQGSEA. This CDR3 contains 13 residues. Trimming cost V 4 bases and J 3 bases, with 12 bases left between them. CDR3 region: CSVVVTTDTEAFF. CDR3 nucleotide sequence: TGCAGCGTTGTGGTTACAACGGACACTGAAGCTTTCTTT.

The chain uses TRBV7-9 and TRBJ1-1; 9 positions match TRBD1. This CDR3 has 15 residues. V trimming: 1 base; J trimming: 1 base; junction bases outside the gene matches: 1. Per the germline V gene, CDR1 is SEHNR and CDR2 is FQNEAQ (reference sequence). As DNA, the CDR3 is TGTGCCAGCAGCTTAGGACAGGGGGGGAACACTGAAGCTTTCTTT. Translation: CASSLGQGGNTEAFF.

The J gene is TRBJ2-7, the V gene TRBV7-9, with D unresolved. Trimming took off 5 bases at V and 2 bases at J, with 7 bases between the two ends. Germline CDR1 SEHNR, CDR2 FQNEAQ (reference sequence). The CDR3 runs 12 residues. The chain's CDR3 is CASSTAAYEQYF. CDR3 DNA: TGTGCCAGCAGCACGGCCGCCTACGAGCAGTACTTC.

The rearrangement uses TRBV4-2 and TRBJ1-2; 12 bases are shared with TRBD1. CDR1 and CDR2 (germline): LGHNA, YNFKEQ. This CDR3 has 14 amino acids. V trimming: 6 bases; J trimming: 7 bases; junction bases outside the gene matches: 6. Here the CDR3 DNA reads TGTGCCAGCAGTAATCGGGACAGGGGGCCTGGCTACACCTTC. This gives the protein CASSNRDRGPGYTF.

The rearrangement uses TRBV5-1 and TRBJ2-7, with 12 bases identical to TRBD1. The CDR3 extends over 15 amino acids. The V gene end was trimmed by 0 bases and the J gene end by 5 bases; junction bases not matched to a gene: 3. CDR1 SGHRS and CDR2 YFSETQ come from the germline V gene. The CDR3 region is CASSLAGTGGHEQYF. The CDR3 nucleotides read TGCGCCAGCAGCTTGGCCGGGACAGGGGGCCACGAGCAGTACTTC.

The sample holds a few counts of this clone. The chain joins TRBV28 to TRBJ2-1; 7 nucleotides line up with TRBD1. Unmatched junction bases numbered 8, after V lost 10 bases and J lost 5 bases. Germline CDR1 and CDR2: MDHEN and SYDVKM. The CDR3 is made up of 13 amino acids. The DNA of the CDR3 is TGTGCCACCGCCGGGACAGTAGACAATGAGCAGTTCTTC. Encoded protein: CATAGTVDNEQFF.

The CDR3 nucleotides read TGTGCCAGCAGCGTCGGACTAGCGGGGGACGAGCAGTACTTC. It yields the protein CASSVGLAGDEQYF. The chain uses TRBV7-9 and TRBJ2-7; the match to TRBD2 covers 13 bases. Germline CDR1 SEHNR, CDR2 FQNEAQ (reference sequence). The CDR3 runs 14 residues. V was pared by 5 bases and J by 5 bases, with 3 bases of the junction left unmatched. The complete variable domain, with remaining parts taken from reference TRBV7-9 and TRBJ2-7, reads DTGVSQNPRHKITKRGQNVTFRCDPISEHNRLYWYRQTLGQGPEFLTYFQNEAQLEKSRLLSDRFSAERPKGSFSTLEIQRTEQGDSAMYLCASSVGLAGDEQYFGPGTRLTVT.

V is TRBV6-4 and J is TRBJ2-1; 14 nucleotides match TRBD2. The germline gives CDR1 MRHNA, CDR2 SNTAGT. The CDR3 has 14 amino acids. The junction had 0 bases not matched to a gene; V was cut back by 2 bases and J by 9 bases. The chain's CDR3 is CASSDGTSGSEQFF. In nucleotides, the CDR3 is TGTGCCAGCAGTGACGGGACTAGCGGGAGTGAGCAGTTCTTC.

CDR3 residues: CASSAGATDTQYF. Here the CDR3 DNA reads TGTGCCAGCAGTGCGGGAGCCACAGATACGCAGTATTTT. The rearrangement joins TRBV6-4 to TRBJ2-3; possible D gene TRBD2, 6 bases. The CDR3 totals 13 residues. Trimming removed 4 bases at V and 2 bases at J, with 7 bases between. Per germline, CDR1 MRHNA and CDR2 SNTAGT.

V usage is TRBV7-9 and J usage is TRBJ2-7; D is uncertain. Germline CDR1 and CDR2: SEHNR and FQNEAQ (reference sequence). This CDR3 comprises 12 residues. The V gene lost 4 bases and the J gene lost 5 bases, with 9 bases spanning the gap. The chain's CDR3 is CASSSARNEQYF. The CDR3 coding sequence is TGTGCCAGCAGCTCCGCCAGGAACGAGCAGTACTTC. Supplemented by reference TRBV7-9 and TRBJ2-7, the full variable domain reads DTGVSQNPRHKITKRGQNVTFRCDPISEHNRLYWYRQTLGQGPEFLTYFQNEAQLEKSRLLSDRFSAERPKGSFSTLEIQRTEQGDSAMYLCASSSARNEQYFGPGTRLTVT.

The V call is TRBV18, the J call TRBJ2-5; D perhaps matches TRBD2 (6 bases). The germline gives CDR1 KGHSH, CDR2 LQKENI. This CDR3 has 15 amino acids. Trimming removed 3 bases at V and 5 bases at J, with 16 bases between. The CDR3 protein is CASSPPGQEGETQYF. The CDR3 DNA follows: TGTGCCAGCTCACCTCCCGGGCAGGAGGGGGAGACCCAGTACTTC.

The rearrangement joins TRBV4-3 to TRBJ2-7; the D gene is possibly TRBD2 (5 bases). Germline-derived CDR1 and CDR2 are LGHNA and YSLEER. The CDR3 is 13 amino acids. Trimming shortened V by 0 bases and J by 7 bases, and 10 bases separated the two germline ends. In nucleotides, the CDR3 is TGCGCCAGCAGCCAAGATAGGTCGGGGGAGCAGTACTTC. Its protein product is CASSQDRSGEQYF.

The chain employs TRBV7-2 and TRBJ1-2; D remains ambiguous. CDR1 and CDR2 from the germline V gene are SGHTA and FQGNSA. V lost 2 bases and J lost 7, with 17 bases in between. The CDR3 runs to 15 residues. The CDR3 is CASSLNLRDVGGYTF. In nucleotides, the CDR3 is TGTGCCAGCAGCTTAAATCTACGGGATGTTGGTGGCTACACCTTC. The complete variable domain, with remaining parts taken from reference TRBV7-2 and TRBJ1-2, reads GAGVSQSPSNKVTEKGKDVELRCDPISGHTALYWYRQSLGQGLEFLIYFQGNSAPDKSGLPSDRFSAERTGGSVSTLTIQRTQQEDSAVYLCASSLNLRDVGGYTFGSGTRLTVV.

CDR3: CASSLAGPVGPYEQYF. The CDR3 DNA sequence: TGTGCCAGCAGCTTGGCCGGGCCCGTCGGACCCTACGAGCAGTACTTC. This chain joins TRBV5-6 and TRBJ2-7; D not certain. V was trimmed by 0 bases and J by 2 bases, leaving 15 bases between them. The CDR3 consists of 16 residues. CDR1 and CDR2 (germline): SGHDT, YYEEEE.

This clone was seen a few times. The rearrangement uses TRBV7-9 and TRBJ1-1; D remains ambiguous. The CDR3 is 14 residues long. Germline assignment: CDR1 SEHNR and CDR2 FQNEAQ (reference sequence). Trimming removed 7 bases from V and 0 bases from J, with 12 bases in between. CDR3 coding DNA: TGTGCCAGCATCCAGACACCGATGAACACTGAAGCTTTCTTT. Protein product: CASIQTPMNTEAFF.

This sequence joins TRBV9 and TRBJ1-2; no firm D call. The CDR3 covers 15 residues. CDR1 is SGDLS and CDR2 is YYNGEE in the germline V gene. V lost 1 base and J 3 bases, leaving 13 bases between the germline ends. For the CDR3, the DNA is TGTGCCAGCAGCGTAAGGCCCTCGCAGGACTATGGCTACACCTTC. As protein: CASSVRPSQDYGYTF. Using reference TRBV9 and TRBJ1-2 for the parts outside the CDR3, the full variable domain is DSGVTQTPKHLITATGQRVTLRCSPRSGDLSVYWYQQSLDQGLQFLIQYYNGEERAKGNILERFSAQQFPDLHSELNLSSLELGDSALYFCASSVRPSQDYGYTFGSGTRLTVV.

This sequence joins TRBV9 and TRBJ2-7; D gene unclear. The CDR3 sequence is 14 residues long. Germline CDR1 and CDR2: SGDLS and YYNGEE. V lost 2 bases and J lost 6, with 15 bases in between. The DNA of the CDR3 is TGTGCCAGCAGCGTGGGAAACAGAGACGCCGAGCAGTACTTC. It is translated as CASSVGNRDAEQYF.

The J gene is TRBJ2-7, the V gene TRBV7-2, with TRBD2 matching over 7 bases. Per germline, CDR1 SGHTA and CDR2 FQGNSA. CDR3 size: 14 residues. The ends lost 1 base at V and 7 bases at J; junction bases unmatched: 7. The CDR3 protein is CASSLGGGSGEQYF. Written as DNA, the CDR3 is TGTGCCAGCAGCTTAGGTGGCGGGAGTGGTGAGCAGTACTTC.

The CDR3 loop is CASSFQGTGSPLHF. Written as DNA, the CDR3 is TGTGCCAGCAGTTTTCAGGGAACGGGATCACCCCTCCACTTT. The chain carries TRBV27 and TRBJ1-6, with D tentatively TRBD1 (5 bases). The CDR3 is made up of 14 amino acids. Germline CDR1 and CDR2: MNHEY and SMNVEV (reference sequence). Trimming shortened V by 3 bases and J by 10 bases, and 13 bases separated the two germline ends.

The rearrangement links TRBV30 to TRBJ2-7; no reliable D call. Between the trimmed V and J ends, which lost 4 bases and 5 bases, there was a span of 15 bases. Per germline, CDR1 GTSNPN and CDR2 SVGIG (reference sequence). There are 13 residues in the CDR3. The chain's CDR3 is CAWKPPLSNEQYF. The CDR3 DNA sequence: TGTGCCTGGAAGCCCCCTCTATCAAACGAGCAGTACTTC.

This clone occurred a few times. The chain carries TRBV7-9 and TRBJ1-5; 7 nucleotides line up with TRBD1. The germline CDR1 and CDR2 sequences are SEHNR and FQNEAQ (reference sequence). The trim removed 5 bases at V and 6 bases at J, leaving 4 bases unmatched. This CDR3 has 13 residues. CDR3 bases: TGTGCCAGCAGCCGTAACAGGGGTCAGCCCCAGCATTTT. Amino acid sequence: CASSRNRGQPQHF.

The genes are TRBV11-3 and TRBJ2-7; TRBD1 agrees at 7 bases. Per germline, CDR1 SGHNT and CDR2 YENEEA. The trim removed 5 bases at V and 2 bases at J, leaving 3 bases unmatched. This CDR3 spans 13 amino acids. CDR3 coding DNA: TGTGCCAGCAGCCGACAGGGAACCTACGAGCAGTACTTC. Protein sequence: CASSRQGTYEQYF. Full variable domain (remainder filled in from reference TRBV11-3 and TRBJ2-7): EAGVVQSPRYKIIEKKQPVAFWCNPISGHNTLYWYLQNLGQGPELLIRYENEEAVDDSQLPKDRFSAERLKGVDSTLKIQPAELGDSAVYLCASSRQGTYEQYFGPGTRLTVT.

A few counts support this clone. V is TRBV2 and J is TRBJ1-6, with 7 nucleotides matching TRBD1. CDR1 SNHLY and CDR2 FYNNEI come from the germline V gene. J gave up 7 bases and V 8 bases, and 11 bases lay outside the gene matches. The CDR3 is 15 amino acids. The CDR3 is CASSERGQGNSPLHF. For the CDR3, the DNA is TGTGCCAGCTCAGAGAGGGGGCAAGGGAATTCACCCCTCCACTTT.

V usage is TRBV13 and J usage is TRBJ1-6; 9 bases agree with TRBD1. This CDR3 spans 14 amino acids. In germline, CDR1 is PRHDT, CDR2 FYEKMQ (reference sequence). V lost 4 bases and J lost 7; bases outside the gene matches: 2. The CDR3 DNA is TGTGCCAGCAGCTCGGGGACAGGGAATTCACCCCTCCACTTT. The encoded protein is CASSSGTGNSPLHF.

The chain recombines TRBV5-4 with TRBJ2-7; D might be TRBD2 (7 bases). V was pared by 0 bases and J by 5 bases, with 18 bases between. The CDR3 contains 16 residues. CDR1 is SGHNT, CDR2 YYREEE, per germline (reference sequence). The CDR3 region has the DNA TGTGCCAGCAGCTTGGGTGGGGGGGGCCCCTCTCACGAGCAGTACTTC. Its protein product is CASSLGGGGPSHEQYF.